These T cell receptor beta chains were read from a single sample in a study of T cell changes during pregnancy in multiple sclerosis. Measured with immunoSEQ multiplex PCR; TCRdb has only the in-frame clones, and not every one. This table holds some 93,000 clones, roughly 91% found once. The sample consisted of peripheral blood, taken after pregnancy. The receptors were gathered from a female donor in good health, enrolled as a control in a pregnancy study. CDR3s include the opening cysteine and the closing phenylalanine or tryptophan. D genes are given only for firm matches. Clone size is shown for a subset of rows, as once, few, many or a class of expanded clone.

cdr3_aa cdr3_nt v_call d_call clone_size j_call
CASRDSGWDEKLFF TGTGCCAGCAGAGACTCAGGGTGGGATGAAAAACTGTTTTTT TRBV6-5 NA NA TRBJ1-4
CASSQDVRGGEKLFF TGCGCCAGCAGCCAAGATGTTAGGGGAGGGGAAAAACTGTTTTTT TRBV4-3 NA NA TRBJ1-4
CASSPRIAGGPDTQYF TGTGCCAGCAGCCCCCGAATAGCGGGGGGGCCGGATACGCAGTATTTT TRBV7-9 TRBD2 NA TRBJ2-3
CASSSTSGVQETQYF TGCGCCAGCAGCTCGACTAGCGGGGTACAGGAGACCCAGTACTTC TRBV5-1 TRBD2 NA TRBJ2-5
CAISESTSGGYEQYF TGTGCCATCAGTGAGTCGACTAGCGGGGGCTACGAGCAGTACTTC TRBV10-3 TRBD2 NA TRBJ2-7
CASSPSGTSGDTQYF TGTGCCAGCAGCCCATCCGGGACTAGTGGAGATACGCAGTATTTT TRBV4-2 TRBD2 NA TRBJ2-3
CASSSSGEGEQYF TGTGCCAGCAGCTCCTCAGGGGAAGGCGAGCAGTACTTC TRBV11-2 NA NA TRBJ2-7
CASSLLGAGESYEQYF TGTGCCAGCAGCTTGCTGGGCGCAGGGGAAAGCTACGAGCAGTACTTC TRBV5-4 NA NA TRBJ2-7
CASSLYSYGYTF TGTGCCAGCAGCCTCTACAGCTATGGCTACACCTTC TRBV5-4 NA few TRBJ1-2
CASRFIEEFF TGTGCAAGTCGCTTTATAGAAGAGTTTTTT TRBV12-2 NA NA TRBJ1-4